This T cell receptor (beta chain) was sequenced for a study of T cell responses to AZD1222 COVID-19 vaccine. Study at large: Second doses that came at about 4 or about 12 weeks were put together.

This CDR3 is 15 amino acids long. V shed 1 base and J shed 1 base, with 11 bases lying between them. The germline V gene encodes CDR1 LNHDA and CDR2 SQIVND (reference sequence). A word on this clone: What it binds is unknown.

Regarding the study as a whole: Repertoire samples came only from after the peak T cell response.

Sequenced by immunoSEQ multiplex PCR; TCRdb stores in-frame clones only, minus some. The data show 96,000 or so clones, about 90% seen once. Sequencing used peripheral blood, obtained on day 0 of AZD1222 vaccination. The TCR comes from an adult in good health. The V and J genes are TRBV19 and TRBJ2-7; D perhaps matches TRBD1 (6 bases). Here the CDR3 DNA reads TGTGCCAGTAGTATAGTCGGACAGCGATCCTACGAGCAGTACTTC. Its translation: CASSIVGQRSYEQYF.